The rows below give T cell receptor beta chains drawn from one sample of a study of cytomegalovirus exposure and HLA in healthy donors. Libraries were prepared by immunoSEQ multiplex PCR; TCRdb keeps only in-frame clonotypes and omits some of them. Counted here are about 66,000 clones, approximately 96% occurring once; the ten biggest clones make up 0.85% to 1%. Input material: PBMCs. The receptors derive from a young man in good health and CMV-seronegative. The CDR3 runs from the conserved cysteine through the conserved F or W. D genes are given only for firm matches. Clone size, where shown, is once, few, many, or a class for clones that have expanded.

CDR3nt: TGCAGCGCTCAGGACAGCTCCTACAATGAGCAGTTCTTC
CDR3aa: CSAQDSSYNEQFF
j_gene: TRBJ2-1
d_gene: -
v_gene: TRBV29-1
abundance: -

CDR3nt: TGTGCCGGGATCGCAGGGGTCCTGCACAATGAGCAGTTCTTC
CDR3aa: CAGIAGVLHNEQFF
j_gene: TRBJ2-1
d_gene: -
v_gene: TRBV2
abundance: -

CDR3nt: TGTGCCAGCAGTGAAGGTAGTGGGCAGTACTTC
CDR3aa: CASSEGSGQYF
j_gene: TRBJ2-7
d_gene: -
v_gene: TRBV6-1
abundance: -

CDR3nt: TGTGCCAGCAGCTCCCTATCTACAGATACGCAGTATTTT
CDR3aa: CASSSLSTDTQYF
j_gene: TRBJ2-3
d_gene: -
v_gene: TRBV7-6
abundance: once

CDR3nt: TGTGCCAGCCGGACTGCCGACTCCTACGAGCAGTACTTC
CDR3aa: CASRTADSYEQYF
j_gene: TRBJ2-7
d_gene: -
v_gene: TRBV14
abundance: -

CDR3nt: TGTGCCAGCAGCTCACTCGGCCAGGGCCCAGATACGCAGTATTTT
CDR3aa: CASSSLGQGPDTQYF
j_gene: TRBJ2-3
d_gene: -
v_gene: TRBV9
abundance: -

CDR3nt: TGTGCCAGCGCCCCAAACAGGGAGCGCGAGCAGTACTTC
CDR3aa: CASAPNREREQYF
j_gene: TRBJ2-7
d_gene: -
v_gene: TRBV18
abundance: -

CDR3nt: TGCGCCAGCAGCTACGACGACAGGGATGAAAAACTGTTTTTT
CDR3aa: CASSYDDRDEKLFF
j_gene: TRBJ1-4
d_gene: TRBD1
v_gene: TRBV4-1
abundance: -

CDR3nt: TGTGCCAGCAGTCCACAGGGGGCCTACAATGAGCAGTTCTTC
CDR3aa: CASSPQGAYNEQFF
j_gene: TRBJ2-1
d_gene: TRBD1
v_gene: TRBV6-5
abundance: -

CDR3nt: TGTGCCAGCAGTGAACCGGGGGTTCGGGCCAAAAACATTCAGTACTTC
CDR3aa: CASSEPGVRAKNIQYF
j_gene: TRBJ2-4
d_gene: -
v_gene: TRBV2
abundance: -

CDR3nt: TGTGCCACCAGCAGAGCAACTGTTAGCTCCTACAATGAGCAGTTCTTC
CDR3aa: CATSRATVSSYNEQFF
j_gene: TRBJ2-1
d_gene: -
v_gene: TRBV15
abundance: -

CDR3nt: TGCGCCAGCAGCCCACAAGCCCGGGAGCCCGAGCAGTACTTC
CDR3aa: CASSPQAREPEQYF
j_gene: TRBJ2-7
d_gene: -
v_gene: TRBV4-1
abundance: -